Listed below are T cell receptor beta chains from one sample, sequenced in a study of blood T cells in healthy people across ages. MiXCR, run by TCRdb on the 5' RACE reads, gives a single entry per CDR3 protein. The repertoire consists of about 1 million distinct CDR3 sequences, with roughly 45% occurring once and the leading ten covering approximately 17%. Sample: blood. The receptors originated from a woman aged 55-69 years in good health. Each CDR3 is given with its conserved first and last residue. A D gene is named only where the DNA matches it firmly. The size entry is marked missing in some rows and otherwise reads once, few, many or a size class.

d_gene	v_gene	j_gene	abundance	CDR3nt	CDR3aa
TRBD2	TRBV15	TRBJ2-1	few	TGTGCCACCAGCAGAGATCGCTGGACTAGCGGATACAATGAGCAGTTCTTC	CATSRDRWTSGYNEQFF
TRBD2	TRBV18	TRBJ2-7	few	TGTGCCAGCTCACGAAGACTAGCGGGAGACTACGAGCAGTACTTC	CASSRRLAGDYEQYF
-	TRBV27	TRBJ2-3	-	TGTGCCAGCAGTTTTAACGGGGTGGAGACAGATACGCAGTATTTT	CASSFNGVETDTQYF
-	TRBV5-1	TRBJ2-5	-	TGCGCCAGCAGCTTGGATGGCAGACCCCAAGAGACCCAGTACTTC	CASSLDGRPQETQYF
-	TRBV29-1	TRBJ2-3	-	TGCAGCGCCCGGGGTCGGTTCACAGATACGCAGTATTTT	CSARGRFTDTQYF
-	TRBV4-2	TRBJ2-4	-	TGTGCCAGCAGCCAAGATCTGGGCGGAGTAGCCAAAAACATTCAGTACTTC	CASSQDLGGVAKNIQYF
TRBD1	TRBV2	TRBJ1-1	-	TGTGCCAGCAGTGAGCCACAGGGGGAAGGGAACACTGAAGCTTTCTTT	CASSEPQGEGNTEAFF
-	TRBV20-1	TRBJ2-7	few	TGCAGTGCTAGAGGAGGGGGGGACGAGCAGTACTTC	CSARGGGDEQYF
TRBD2	TRBV2	TRBJ2-1	-	TGTGCCAGCAGTAGGCGGACTAGCGGAGTTTACAATGAGCAGTTCTTC	CASSRRTSGVYNEQFF
-	TRBV28	TRBJ2-3	-	TGTGCCAGCAGTTTAGGGACCAGGGGGCAGTATTTT	CASSLGTRGQYF
TRBD1	TRBV29-1	TRBJ2-7	-	TGCAGCGTTCAGACAGGGGTATACGAGCAGTACTTC	CSVQTGVYEQYF
-	TRBV11-2	TRBJ2-1	-	TGTGCCACTACAACCGGAGCTGAGATAAGCAATGAGCAGTTCTTC	CATTTGAEISNEQFF
-	TRBV4-2	TRBJ2-7	-	TGTGCCAGCAGCCAGGGCCGTGGACTCTCCTACGAGCAGTACTTC	CASSQGRGLSYEQYF
-	TRBV5-1	TRBJ1-1	-	TGCGCCAGCAGCCCAGGGCCGGGGTACACTGAAGCTTTCTTT	CASSPGPGYTEAFF
-	TRBV18	TRBJ2-3	-	TGTGCCAGCTCACCAGGAACAGGATTAGATACGCAGTATTTT	CASSPGTGLDTQYF
TRBD1	TRBV10-3	TRBJ1-2	-	TGTGCCACGTCCGGGACAGTCTATGGCTACACCTTC	CATSGTVYGYTF
-	TRBV11-2	TRBJ2-7	few	TGTGCCAGCAGCTTAGGGGGACACGTCTACGAGCAGTACTTC	CASSLGGHVYEQYF
-	TRBV12-3/TRBV12-4	TRBJ2-5	-	TGTGCCAGCAGTTTCGCGGACTTACAAGAGACCCAGTACTTC	CASSFADLQETQYF
-	TRBV12-3/TRBV12-4	TRBJ1-2	many	TGTGCCAGCAGTTTGGGCCCGGGACTCGGGTATGGCTACACCTTC	CASSLGPGLGYGYTF
-	TRBV28	TRBJ1-2	-	TGTGCCAGCAGTTTTTTGACCAGGCGTGGCTACACCTTC	CASSFLTRRGYTF
-	TRBV25-1	TRBJ2-1	-	TGTGCCAGCAGTGAGCGCCAGGGGGAGCAGTTCTTC	CASSERQGEQFF
-	TRBV29-1	TRBJ1-2	-	TGCAGCGTTGAAGCCCCCAAGAGGGGCTATGGCTACACCTTC	CSVEAPKRGYGYTF
-	TRBV5-6	TRBJ2-1	few	TGTGCCAGCAGCACCAGCCGGGAGCAGTTCTTC	CASSTSREQFF
TRBD1	TRBV10-1	TRBJ1-1	few	TGCGCCAGCAGTGAGCAGGGGGGGCGCGACACTGAAGCTTTCTTT	CASSEQGGRDTEAFF
-	TRBV2	TRBJ2-3	-	TGTGCCAGCAGTGAAGGGTTGAGGGGAAGCATAGATACGCAGTATTTT	CASSEGLRGSIDTQYF
-	TRBV29-1	TRBJ2-5	many	TGCAGCGTTGAAAGGGAGACCCAGTACTTC	CSVERETQYF
TRBD2	TRBV20-1	TRBJ2-1	-	TGCAGTGCTAGAGATAGCGGGAACTCCTACAATGAGCAGTTCTTC	CSARDSGNSYNEQFF
-	TRBV9	TRBJ1-2	few	TGTGCCAGCAGCGTAGGCGGGAGGACCTACTATGGCTACACCTTC	CASSVGGRTYYGYTF
-	TRBV7-9	TRBJ2-1	-	TGTGCCAGCAGCTTAGGCTTGGGGTTAAGAGACAATGAGCAGTTCTTC	CASSLGLGLRDNEQFF
-	TRBV5-5	TRBJ2-7	few	TGTGCCAGCAGCTCCCCGACCTTGGGAAAGGGTAGCTACGAGCAGTACTTC	CASSSPTLGKGSYEQYF
TRBD1	TRBV7-9	TRBJ2-5	-	TGTGCCAGCAGCTATGGGACAGGGAGTACGGAGACCCAGTACTTC	CASSYGTGSTETQYF
-	TRBV6-2/TRBV6-3	TRBJ2-3	-	TGTGCCAGCAGTTACTCGGTCAGCACAGATACGCAGTATTTT	CASSYSVSTDTQYF
TRBD2	TRBV20-1	TRBJ2-5	-	TGCAGTGCTAAAGATCCGGGACTAGCGGGAGCCATGTGGGAGACCCAGTACTTC	CSAKDPGLAGAMWETQYF
TRBD2	TRBV5-1	TRBJ2-1	-	TGCGCCAGCAGCTTGTCACTAGCGGGCAATGAGCAGTTCTTC	CASSLSLAGNEQFF
TRBD1	TRBV12-3/TRBV12-4	TRBJ2-1	-	TGTGCCAGCAGAAGACAGGGAGTTATAGAGCAGTTCTTC	CASRRQGVIEQFF
TRBD2	TRBV20-1	TRBJ2-3	few	TGCAGTGCTAGGATGACTAGCGGGAGAGATACGCAGTATTTT	CSARMTSGRDTQYF
TRBD1	TRBV6-1	TRBJ1-1	-	TGTGCCAGCAGGTCCAGGACAGGGTTCACTGAAGCTTTCTTT	CASRSRTGFTEAFF
-	TRBV6-5	TRBJ2-3	-	TGTGCCAGCAGTAAACTAGGGGCAGATACGCAGTATTTT	CASSKLGADTQYF
-	TRBV7-8	TRBJ2-6	-	TGTGCCAGCAGCTTAAGACGGCGCTCTGGGGCCAACGTCCTGACTTTC	CASSLRRRSGANVLTF
-	TRBV6-5	TRBJ2-7	-	TGTGCCACCCAAGGAGGGGATTCCTGCGAGCAGTACTTC	CATQGGDSCEQYF
-	TRBV7-6	TRBJ2-4	-	TGTGCCAGCAGCCCCACGTACAGAGAAATAGCCAAAAACATTCAGTACTTC	CASSPTYREIAKNIQYF
-	TRBV21-1	TRBJ2-5	few	TGTGCCAGGGAACCGACTATTCTCCAAGAGACCCAGTACTTC	CAREPTILQETQYF
-	TRBV6-5	TRBJ2-7	-	TGTGCCAGCAGTTACGATAGCGGAGGAGGGATCCAGTACTTC	CASSYDSGGGIQYF